These 30 T cell receptor beta chains originate from one sample sequenced in a study of OX40 agonist ivuxolimab in advanced cancers. Profiling relied on immunoSEQ multiplex PCR, and the TCRdb table lists in-frame clones only, not all of them. The sample contains over 85,000 clones, roughly nine tenths of which appear only once. This specimen was CD4+ or CD8+ T cells sorted from blood, taken in a trial of the OX40 agonist ivuxolimab. These receptors all come from an adult with an advanced solid tumor such as melanoma, head and neck, liver or kidney cancer.

The rearrangement joins TRBV11-1 to TRBJ2-1, with TRBD2 matching 7 bases. The CDR3 sequence is 14 residues long. V was clipped by 7 bases and J by 1 base; unmatched bases: 4. CDR1 and CDR2 (germline): SGHAT, FQDESV (reference sequence). The CDR3 nucleotides read TGTGCCAGCACCCCGGGGGGATCCTACAATGAGCAGTTCTTC. Translated, it gives CASTPGGSYNEQFF. The entire variable domain, with the rest obtained from reference TRBV11-1 and TRBJ2-1, is as follows: EAEVAQSPRYKITEKSQAVAFWCDPISGHATLYWYRQILGQGPELLVQFQDESVVDDSQLPKDRFSAERLKGVDSTLKIQPAELGDSAMYLCASTPGGSYNEQFFGPGTRLTVL.

This chain links TRBV9 with TRBJ2-1; 11 bases are shared with TRBD2. This CDR3 comprises 15 residues. Trimming took 4 bases from V and 6 from J; bases not matched to a gene: 6. The germline V gene has CDR1 SGDLS and CDR2 YYNGEE. The CDR3 sequence: CASSFRLAGPNEQFF. The CDR3 DNA reads as TGTGCCAGCAGCTTCAGACTAGCGGGACCCAATGAGCAGTTCTTC.

The chain combines TRBV7-2 with TRBJ1-3; the match to TRBD1 covers 8 bases. Germline V CDR1 and CDR2: SGHTA, FQGNSA. The V and J ends lost 1 base and 1 base, in that order; junction bases with no gene match: 6. The CDR3 has 17 amino acids. CDR3 coding DNA: TGTGCCAGCAGCTTAGACTCGCGACAGGGGTCTGGAAACACCATATATTTT. Residues: CASSLDSRQGSGNTIYF.

The genes are TRBV11-1 and TRBJ2-7; D gene ambiguous. Trimming removed 5 bases from V and 6 bases from J, with 17 bases in between. The germline gives CDR1 SGHAT, CDR2 FQDESV (reference sequence). CDR3 length: 14 amino acids. DNA of the CDR3: TGTGCCAGCAGCCCCCACCTGGGCGTAATCGAGCAGTACTTC. Translating it yields CASSPHLGVIEQYF.

The chain recombines TRBV28 with TRBJ1-5; tentative D call: TRBD1 (5 bases). The length of the CDR3 is 16 residues. Trimming removed 7 bases at V and 4 bases at J, with 20 bases between. Germline V gives CDR1 MDHEN, CDR2 SYDVKM. The CDR3 protein is CASTSMGLPTNQPQHF. In DNA form, the CDR3 reads TGTGCCAGCACTTCCATGGGACTGCCAACAAATCAGCCCCAGCATTTT.

The V call is TRBV28, the J call TRBJ2-3, with 11 bases aligning to TRBD2. CDR1 is MDHEN, CDR2 SYDVKM, per germline. J gave up 1 base and V 6 bases, and 12 bases lay outside the gene matches. The CDR3 runs 18 residues. The CDR3 region has the DNA TGTGCCAGCAGCATCGGGGCTAGCGGGAGGACGGGCACAGATACGCAGTATTTT. This translates into CASSIGASGRTGTDTQYF.

This chain joins TRBV6-1 and TRBJ2-1; D may be TRBD2 (5 bases). Germline-derived CDR1 and CDR2 are MNHNS and SASEGT. This CDR3 has 13 amino acids. With 2 bases removed from V and 9 bases from J, the gap between germline ends came to 11 bases. The CDR3 DNA reads as TGTGCCAGCAGTGAATGGGCTAGCCCTGAGCAGTTCTTC. Translated: CASSEWASPEQFF.

This chain uses TRBV7-3 with TRBJ2-1, with 13 bases matching TRBD2. V lost 3 bases, J lost 6 bases, and 5 bases stayed unmatched. This CDR3 spans 16 amino acids. The V gene's germline CDR1 is SGHTA and CDR2 FQGTGA. CDR3 loop: CASSFSGTSGINEQFF. As DNA, the CDR3 is TGTGCCAGCAGCTTTTCCGGGACTAGCGGGATCAATGAGCAGTTCTTC.

The chain has TRBV27 and TRBJ1-5, with a weak D call TRBD1 (5 bases). V was cut by 6 bases and J by 0 bases, with 21 bases left in between. From germline, CDR1 is MNHEY and CDR2 SMNVEV (reference sequence). The CDR3 contains 18 residues. The CDR3 reads CASSRALRVRDSNQPQHF. DNA for the CDR3: TGTGCCAGCAGCCGTGCCCTCCGCGTCAGGGATAGCAATCAGCCCCAGCATTTT.

The V gene is TRBV15, the J gene TRBJ2-7, with D perhaps TRBD2 (6 bases). The CDR3 is made up of 15 amino acids. Deletions cut 1 base from V and 3 bases from J, with 13 bases between. CDR1 is LNHNV, CDR2 YYDKDF, per germline (reference sequence). The CDR3 DNA sequence: TGTGCCACCAGCAGAGGGTCCGGGGGTAACTACGAGCAGTACTTC. As protein: CATSRGSGGNYEQYF.

This sequence joins TRBV7-2 and TRBJ2-5, with D uncertain. The CDR3 loop spans 13 amino acids. Germline V gives CDR1 SGHTA, CDR2 FQGNSA. V lost 1 base and J lost 4, with 7 bases in between. The CDR3 loop reads CASSLVWGETQYF. CDR3 in DNA: TGTGCCAGCAGCTTAGTGTGGGGAGAGACCCAGTACTTC.

This chain uses TRBV28 with TRBJ1-1; the D is unclear. Germline CDR1 is MDHEN and CDR2 is SYDVKM. V gave up 6 bases and J gave up 2 bases, with 13 bases separating them. CDR3 length: 14 amino acids. For the CDR3, the DNA is TGTGCCAGCAGCCCGCCTCAGAGAAACACTGAAGCTTTCTTT. Translating gives CASSPPQRNTEAFF.

The gene calls are TRBV6-5 and TRBJ2-4, with D perhaps matching TRBD1 or TRBD2 (6 bases each). CDR3 length equals 14 residues. The V gene lost 0 bases and the J gene lost 5 bases, with 8 bases spanning the gap. Germline CDR1 reads MNHEY; CDR2 reads SVGAGI. CDR3 nucleotides: TGTGCCAGCAGTTACTCGAGGGGGGAAAACATTCAGTACTTC. It is translated as CASSYSRGENIQYF.

The chain recombines TRBV5-1 with TRBJ2-7, with D hard to call. This CDR3 comprises 16 residues. V was pared by 0 bases and J by 0 bases, with 13 bases between. Germline V gene sequence: CDR1 SGHRS, CDR2 YFSETQ. The CDR3: CASSLDYWQNSYEQYF. Here the CDR3 DNA reads TGCGCCAGCAGCTTGGATTACTGGCAGAACTCCTACGAGCAGTACTTC. Based on the CDR3 plus reference TRBV5-1 and TRBJ2-7, the full variable domain is KAGVTQTPRYLIKTRGQQVTLSCSPISGHRSVSWYQQTPGQGLQFLFEYFSETQRNKGNFPGRFSGRQFSNSRSEMNVSTLELGDSALYLCASSLDYWQNSYEQYFGPGTRLTVT.

The CDR3 spells CASSYRNREKLFF. The CDR3 coding sequence is TGTGCCAGCAGTTACAGAAATCGGGAAAAACTGTTTTTT. The chain employs TRBV6-5 and TRBJ1-4; D unresolved. CDR1 and CDR2 (germline): MNHEY, SVGAGI. V lost 2 bases to trimming and J lost 8 bases, with 9 bases between them. The CDR3 is 13 residues long.

The V call is TRBV28, the J call TRBJ1-1; 8 positions match TRBD1. Looked up from germline, CDR1 is MDHEN and CDR2 is SYDVKM. The CDR3 has 17 amino acids. The trim removed 6 bases at V and 5 bases at J, leaving 17 bases unmatched. The CDR3 spells CASSPNAAGTGGTEAFF. DNA for the CDR3: TGTGCCAGCAGCCCAAATGCCGCCGGGACAGGTGGGACTGAAGCTTTCTTT.

The chain joins TRBV7-6 to TRBJ1-3, with D possibly being TRBD1 (5 bases). The CDR3 spans 13 residues. Germline V gene lookup returns CDR1 SGHVS and CDR2 FNYEAQ. V dropped 4 bases and J dropped 11 bases, with 15 bases sitting between them. CDR3 DNA: TGTGCCAGCAGCTCGGACAAATCGTGGTCCATATATTTT. It specifies CASSSDKSWSIYF.

This chain uses TRBV4-2 with TRBJ2-7, with 8 bases identical to TRBD1. Germline V gene lookup returns CDR1 LGHNA and CDR2 YNFKEQ. The CDR3 is 15 residues long. V shed 0 bases, J shed 4 bases, and the junction held 5 bases outside the gene matches. The CDR3 DNA reads TGTGCCAGCAGCCAAGAGGGACAGGCAAAATACGAGCAGTACTTC. It translates to CASSQEGQAKYEQYF.

The chain has TRBV5-1 and TRBJ2-7; D may be TRBD2 (6 bases). Germline CDR1 and CDR2: SGHRS and YFSETQ. The CDR3 has 16 residues. The V gene lost 0 bases and the J gene lost 2 bases, with 15 bases spanning the gap. The DNA of the CDR3 is TGCGCCAGCAGCTTGGGACCTACGGGCGGGACCTACGAGCAGTACTTC. Its translation is CASSLGPTGGTYEQYF.

This chain uses TRBV7-2 with TRBJ1-5; D is unresolved. CDR3 length equals 14 residues. Germline CDR1 and CDR2: SGHTA and FQGNSA. The V end lost 0 bases, the J end lost 3 bases, and 6 bases lay between the germline ends. CDR3 DNA sequence: TGTGCCAGCAGCTTAGCAATCCACAATCAGCCCCAGCATTTT. Translation: CASSLAIHNQPQHF.

The genes are TRBV28 and TRBJ2-7; D is ambiguous. V lost 1 base and J 2 bases, leaving 9 bases between the germline ends. This CDR3 contains 14 residues. CDR1 is MDHEN and CDR2 is SYDVKM in the germline V gene. CDR3 sequence: CASSLFPVAYEQYF. CDR3 in DNA: TGTGCCAGCAGTTTATTCCCGGTCGCCTACGAGCAGTACTTC.

The J gene is TRBJ1-2, the V gene TRBV7-3; no firm D call. Germline V CDR1 and CDR2: SGHTA, FQGTGA. The ends were cut back, 1 base at V and 8 bases at J, with 14 bases in the middle. This CDR3 is built from 14 residues. The CDR3 DNA sequence: TGTGCCAGCAGCTTAATAGCAGGCGTGGGAGGCTACACCTTC. Translated: CASSLIAGVGGYTF.

V is TRBV7-8 and J is TRBJ2-3; 12 bases fit TRBD2. This CDR3 contains 17 residues. Trimming cost V 5 bases and J 0 bases; bases outside gene matches: 6. CDR1 SGHVS and CDR2 FQNEAQ come from the germline V gene. The CDR3: CASSTWTSGTSTDTQYF. The CDR3 region has the DNA TGTGCCAGCAGCACCTGGACTAGCGGGACAAGCACAGATACGCAGTATTTT. The whole variable domain, filled in from reference TRBV7-8 and TRBJ2-3, reads GAGVSQSPRYKVAKRGQDVALRCDPISGHVSLFWYQQALGQGPEFLTYFQNEAQLDKSGLPSDRFFAERPEGSVSTLKIQRTQQEDSAVYLCASSTWTSGTSTDTQYFGPGTRLTVL.

This clone was detected a few times. This sequence joins TRBV7-2 and TRBJ2-7, with D tentatively TRBD2 (6 bases). V was pared by 5 bases and J by 0 bases, with 11 bases between. The CDR3 spans 14 residues. CDR1 is SGHTA, CDR2 FQGNSA, per germline. CDR3 residues: CASSPVAVSYEQYF. Here the CDR3 DNA reads TGTGCCAGCAGCCCGGTAGCGGTCTCCTACGAGCAGTACTTC.

The rearrangement links TRBV7-3 to TRBJ2-1; 8 nucleotides match TRBD2. The V segment lost 2 bases and the J segment 6 bases; nucleotides outside the gene matches: 6. The V gene's germline CDR1 is SGHTA and CDR2 FQGTGA. The CDR3 is 15 residues long. DNA for the CDR3: TGTGCCAGCAGCTTACGGGGGGGACCCCCCAATGAGCAGTTCTTC. Translated, it gives CASSLRGGPPNEQFF.

The chain recombines TRBV7-2 with TRBJ2-5; D is possibly TRBD2 (6 bases). The germline CDR1 and CDR2 sequences are SGHTA and FQGNSA. Trimming shortened V by 5 bases and J by 5 bases, and 18 bases separated the two germline ends. The CDR3 contains 15 residues. CDR3 in DNA: TGTGCCAGCAGCCGCCAAATGGGGGGAAGGGAGACCCAGTACTTC. Amino acids: CASSRQMGGRETQYF.

This sequence joins TRBV4-3 and TRBJ2-3; tentatively, D is TRBD1 (6 bases). Germline values: CDR1 LGHNA, CDR2 YSLEER. The V gene lost 7 bases and the J gene lost 0 bases, with 14 bases spanning the gap. This CDR3 contains 15 residues. This CDR3 reads CASNGQYSSTDTQYF. The DNA for the CDR3 is TGCGCCAGCAACGGACAGTACTCTAGCACAGATACGCAGTATTTT.

The chain uses TRBV10-2 and TRBJ2-1, with a weak D call TRBD1 (6 bases). The CDR3 spans 14 residues. Germline values: CDR1 WSHSY, CDR2 SAAADI. Trimming pared 2 bases from V and 2 bases from J, leaving 7 bases between. The CDR3 sequence: CASSEQGPYNEQFF. The CDR3, as DNA: TGCGCCAGCAGTGAGCAGGGGCCCTACAATGAGCAGTTCTTC.

This chain uses TRBV19 with TRBJ2-1; D is possibly TRBD1 (5 bases). There are 16 residues in the CDR3. CDR1 LNHDA and CDR2 SQIVND come from the germline V gene (reference sequence). V dropped 3 bases and J dropped 0 bases, with 12 bases sitting between them. CDR3: CASSISGHSSYNEQFF. The CDR3 coding sequence is TGTGCCAGTAGTATCTCAGGGCACTCCTCCTACAATGAGCAGTTCTTC.

The CDR3 region has the DNA TGTGCCAGCAGTTACTACGGCCGGGAGACCCAGTACTTC. Translating it yields CASSYYGRETQYF. The chain employs TRBV6-6 and TRBJ2-5; D not resolved. Germline CDR1 and CDR2: MNHNY and SVGAGI (reference sequence). The CDR3 consists of 13 residues. V was trimmed by 1 base and J by 5 bases, leaving 8 bases between them.